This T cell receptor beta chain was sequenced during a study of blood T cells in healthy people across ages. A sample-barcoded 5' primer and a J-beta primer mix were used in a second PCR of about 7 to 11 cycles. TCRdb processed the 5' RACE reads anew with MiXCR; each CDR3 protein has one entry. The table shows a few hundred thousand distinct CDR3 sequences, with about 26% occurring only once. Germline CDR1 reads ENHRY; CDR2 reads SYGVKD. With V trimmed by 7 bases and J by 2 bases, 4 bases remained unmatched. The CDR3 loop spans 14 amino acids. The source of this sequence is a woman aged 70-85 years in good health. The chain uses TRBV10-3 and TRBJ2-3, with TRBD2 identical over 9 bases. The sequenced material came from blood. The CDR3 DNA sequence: TGTGCCATCAACCTAGCGGGGTCCACAGATACGCAGTATTTT. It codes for CAINLAGSTDTQYF.